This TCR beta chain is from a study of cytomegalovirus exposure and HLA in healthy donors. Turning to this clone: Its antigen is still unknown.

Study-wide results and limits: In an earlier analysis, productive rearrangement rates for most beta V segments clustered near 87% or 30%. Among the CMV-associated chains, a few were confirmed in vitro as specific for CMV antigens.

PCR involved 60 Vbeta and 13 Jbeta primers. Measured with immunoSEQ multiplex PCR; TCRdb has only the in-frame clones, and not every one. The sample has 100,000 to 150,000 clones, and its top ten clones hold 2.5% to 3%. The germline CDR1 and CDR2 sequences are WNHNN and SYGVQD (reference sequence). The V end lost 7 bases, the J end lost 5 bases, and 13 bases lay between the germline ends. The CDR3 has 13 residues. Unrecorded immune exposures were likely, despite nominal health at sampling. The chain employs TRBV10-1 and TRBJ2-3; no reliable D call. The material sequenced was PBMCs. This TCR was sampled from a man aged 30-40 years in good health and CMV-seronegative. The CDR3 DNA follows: TGCGCCAGCACTGCCCCTCCCAGAGATACGCAGTATTTT. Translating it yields CASTAPPRDTQYF.